The 6 T cell receptor beta chains below were found in one sample sequenced in a study of T cells after yellow fever vaccination. TCRdb analysed the 5' RACE reads with MiXCR anew, one entry per CDR3 protein. This sample yields 120,000 or so distinct CDR3 sequences, of which about 16% are seen a single time; approximately 43% belongs to the top ten. The source material was CD8+ T cells sorted from PBMCs, sampled 5 days after the yellow fever booster vaccination. These receptors came from a young man who received the YFV17D yellow fever vaccine.

This clonotype has only a few counts. The chain links TRBV4-3 to TRBJ2-5; tentative D call: TRBD1 (6 bases). CDR3 length: 17 residues. From germline, CDR1 is LGHNA and CDR2 YSLEER. Between the trimmed V and J ends, which lost 0 bases and 1 base, there was a span of 15 bases. The CDR3 region has the DNA TGCGCCAGCAGCCAAGATCGGGGCAGGGGCGGCCAAGAGACCCAGTACTTC. This codes for CASSQDRGRGGQETQYF.

This clonotype was counted only a few times. This chain uses TRBV7-8 with TRBJ1-1; a possible D gene is TRBD1 (5 bases). Germline assignment: CDR1 SGHVS and CDR2 FQNEAQ. This CDR3 region has 13 residues. V lost 4 bases, J lost 6 bases, and 12 bases lay in between. The CDR3 reads CASSWGNGAEAFF. The CDR3, as DNA: TGTGCCAGCAGCTGGGGGAATGGGGCTGAAGCTTTCTTT.

This clonotype has a handful of counts. The J gene is TRBJ2-5, the V gene TRBV9; TRBD2 agrees at 7 bases. With 0 bases clipped from V and 5 bases from J, the junction kept 13 bases outside the gene matches. Germline lookup yields CDR1 SGDLS and CDR2 YYNGEE. The CDR3 consists of 17 residues. CDR3 amino acids: CASSVGWSSGGRETQYF. Here the CDR3 DNA reads TGTGCCAGCAGCGTAGGTTGGTCGTCGGGGGGTCGGGAGACCCAGTACTTC.

A word on this clonotype: This sequence may be a read error, since a much larger clone differs from it by one base. The chain recombines TRBV4-3 with TRBJ2-1; 14 bases are a match to TRBD2. Germline CDR1 reads LGHNA; CDR2 reads YSLEER. CDR3 size: 15 residues. CDR3 sequence: CASRAGLAGVNEQLF. The DNA of the CDR3 is TGCGCCAGCAGGGCGGGACTAGCGGGGGTCAATGAGCAGTTATTC.

This clonotype was recorded a few times. The DNA for the CDR3 is TGTGCCAGCCACCCCGGACAGGCCTCCTACAATGAGCAGTTCTTC. Its protein product is CASHPGQASYNEQFF. The V call is TRBV12-3 or TRBV12-4, the J call TRBJ2-1; TRBD1 aligns across 7 bases. The trim removed 8 bases at V and 0 bases at J, leaving 7 bases unmatched. The CDR3 runs 15 residues.

The V gene is TRBV10-2, the J gene TRBJ1-1; D unresolved. The CDR3 totals 18 residues. V was cut by 3 bases and J by 6 bases, with 26 bases left in between. Germline values: CDR1 WSHSY, CDR2 SAAADI. The CDR3 sequence is CASSDPGGDWLQVSEAFF. For the CDR3, the DNA is TGCGCCAGCAGTGACCCCGGAGGAGACTGGCTCCAGGTGTCTGAAGCTTTCTTT.